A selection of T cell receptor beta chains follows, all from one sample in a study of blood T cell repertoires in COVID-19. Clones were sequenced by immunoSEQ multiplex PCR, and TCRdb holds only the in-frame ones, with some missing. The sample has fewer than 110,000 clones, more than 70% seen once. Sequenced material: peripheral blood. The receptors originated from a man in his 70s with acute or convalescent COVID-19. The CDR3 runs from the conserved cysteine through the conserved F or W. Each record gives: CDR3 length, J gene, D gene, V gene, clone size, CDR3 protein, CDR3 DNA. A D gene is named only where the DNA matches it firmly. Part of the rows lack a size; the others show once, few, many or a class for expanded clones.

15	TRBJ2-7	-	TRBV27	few	CASSYMAGNSYEQYF	TGTGCCAGCAGTTATATGGCAGGAAACTCCTACGAGCAGTACTTC
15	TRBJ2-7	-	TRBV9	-	CASSPRGSLNYEQYF	TGTGCCAGCAGCCCCAGGGGCAGCTTAAACTACGAGCAGTACTTC
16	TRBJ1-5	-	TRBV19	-	CASSIMATGSNQPQHF	TGTGCCAGTAGTATCATGGCAACAGGGAGCAATCAGCCCCAGCATTTT
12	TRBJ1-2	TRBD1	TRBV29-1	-	CSGIQGASGYTF	TGCAGCGGCATTCAGGGGGCTTCTGGCTACACCTTC
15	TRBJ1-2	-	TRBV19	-	CASSIQEARYYGYTF	TGTGCCAGTAGTATACAGGAGGCGAGGTACTATGGCTACACCTTC
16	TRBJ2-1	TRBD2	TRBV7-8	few	CASSLFSGIYYNEQFF	TGTGCCAGCAGCTTATTTAGCGGGATATACTACAATGAGCAGTTCTTC
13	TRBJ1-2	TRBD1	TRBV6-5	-	CASSSDRAYGYTF	TGTGCCAGCAGCTCCGACAGGGCCTATGGCTACACCTTC
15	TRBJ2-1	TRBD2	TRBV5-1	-	CASSSLAGGPNEQFF	TGCGCCAGCAGCTCTCTAGCGGGGGGGCCCAATGAGCAGTTCTTC
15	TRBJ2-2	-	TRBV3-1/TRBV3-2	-	CASSQRDFITGELFF	TGTGCCAGCAGCCAACGGGACTTTATCACCGGGGAGCTGTTTTTT
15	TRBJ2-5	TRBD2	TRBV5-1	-	CASSLGSGEKETQYF	TGCGCCAGCAGCTTGGGTAGCGGGGAAAAAGAGACCCAGTACTTC
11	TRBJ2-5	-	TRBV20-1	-	CSARAGETQYF	TGCAGTGCTAGGGCCGGGGAGACCCAGTACTTC
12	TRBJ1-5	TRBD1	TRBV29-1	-	CSVGQGQQPQHF	TGCAGCGTTGGACAGGGCCAACAGCCCCAGCATTTT
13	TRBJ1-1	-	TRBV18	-	CASSPPQNTEAFF	TGTGCCAGCTCACCCCCACAGAACACTGAAGCTTTCTTT
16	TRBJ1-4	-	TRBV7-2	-	CASSLGLTGGDEKLFF	TGTGCCAGCAGCTTAGGTTTGACAGGAGGTGATGAAAAACTGTTTTTT
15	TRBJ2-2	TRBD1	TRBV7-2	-	CASSLGDRETGELFF	TGTGCCAGCAGCCTAGGGGACAGAGAGACCGGGGAGCTGTTTTTT
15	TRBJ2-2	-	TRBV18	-	CASSTQDPGTGELFF	TGTGCCAGCTCAACCCAGGACCCGGGGACCGGGGAGCTGTTTTTT
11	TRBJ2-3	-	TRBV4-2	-	CASSQTDTQYF	TGTGCCAGCAGCCAGACTGATACGCAGTATTTT
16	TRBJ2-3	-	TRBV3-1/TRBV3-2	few	CASSQDAFQRADTQYF	TGTGCCAGCAGCCAAGATGCCTTCCAGCGGGCAGATACGCAGTATTTT
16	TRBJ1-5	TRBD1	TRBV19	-	CASSSQGESGNQPQHF	TGTGCCAGTAGTTCCCAGGGGGAAAGCGGTAATCAGCCCCAGCATTTT
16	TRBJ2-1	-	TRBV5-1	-	CASSNPGRNLENEQFF	TGCGCCAGCAGCAACCCGGGAAGAAATTTGGAGAATGAGCAGTTCTTC
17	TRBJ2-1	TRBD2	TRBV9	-	CASSGSSGGHSYNEQFF	TGTGCCAGCAGCGGCTCTTCGGGGGGGCATAGCTACAATGAGCAGTTCTTC
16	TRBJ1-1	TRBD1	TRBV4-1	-	CASSQDGTGRNTEAFF	TGCGCCAGCAGCCAAGATGGGACAGGGCGGAACACTGAAGCTTTCTTT
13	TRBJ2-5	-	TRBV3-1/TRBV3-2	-	CASSQVGEGTQYF	TGTGCCAGCAGCCAAGTCGGAGAGGGGACCCAGTACTTC
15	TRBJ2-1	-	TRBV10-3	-	CATRDILSGDNEQFF	TGTGCCACCCGAGATATCCTTAGCGGAGACAATGAGCAGTTCTTC
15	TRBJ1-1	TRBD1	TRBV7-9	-	CASSPRAGGWTEAFF	TGTGCCAGCAGCCCCAGGGCAGGGGGATGGACTGAAGCTTTCTTT
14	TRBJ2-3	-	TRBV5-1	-	CASSLGTNTDTQYF	TGCGCCAGCAGCTTGGGGACTAACACAGATACGCAGTATTTT
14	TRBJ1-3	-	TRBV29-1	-	CSVAGGNPGNTIYF	TGCAGCGTGGCGGGAGGGAATCCCGGAAACACCATATATTTT
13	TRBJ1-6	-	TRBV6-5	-	CASWGFRGSPLHF	TGTGCCAGCTGGGGATTTAGGGGTTCACCCCTCCACTTT
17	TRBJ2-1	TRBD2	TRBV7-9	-	CASSLGTSGGTYNEQFF	TGTGCCAGCAGCTTGGGGACTAGCGGGGGAACCTACAATGAGCAGTTCTTC